A selection of T cell receptor beta chains follows, all from one sample in a study of blood T cell repertoires in COVID-19. Sequenced by immunoSEQ multiplex PCR; TCRdb stores in-frame clones only, minus some. The sample includes 200,000 to 300,000 clones, around 90% of them seen just once. Sequenced material: peripheral blood. The receptors were gathered from a woman in her fifties or sixties with COVID-19, enrolled during active disease. CDR3s include the opening cysteine and the closing phenylalanine or tryptophan. A D gene is named only where the DNA matches it firmly. The listing skips clone size in some rows; elsewhere it reads once, few, many or a size class.

D,J,size,length,V,CDR3,DNA
-,TRBJ2-5,once,14,TRBV18,CASSPPDRQETQYF,TGTGCCAGCTCACCCCCGGACAGACAAGAGACCCAGTACTTC
-,TRBJ1-4,few,12,TRBV28,CASSDPGEKLFF,TGTGCCAGCAGTGATCCGGGGGAAAAACTGTTTTTT
TRBD2,TRBJ2-2,-,16,TRBV7-3,CASSFSGRSDTGELFF,TGTGCCAGCAGCTTTAGCGGGAGGTCGGACACCGGGGAGCTGTTTTTT
-,TRBJ2-7,once,14,TRBV5-1,CASSLGGRDYEQYF,TGCGCCAGCAGCTTGGGAGGGAGAGACTACGAGCAGTACTTC
-,TRBJ1-5,-,16,TRBV19,CASSIVGGNRNQPQHF,TGTGCCAGTAGTATAGTGGGGGGGAATCGCAATCAGCCCCAGCATTTT
-,TRBJ2-4,few,15,TRBV19,CASSIGKGVGDIQYF,TGTGCCAGTAGTATTGGTAAGGGGGTGGGTGACATTCAGTACTTC
-,TRBJ1-2,-,12,TRBV25-1,CASSPGPSGYTF,TGTGCCAGCAGTCCAGGCCCTTCGGGCTACACCTTC
TRBD2,TRBJ2-3,-,21,TRBV15,CATSRSPGLAGGPGSTDTQYF,TGTGCCACCAGCAGAAGTCCGGGACTAGCGGGAGGGCCGGGGAGCACAGATACGCAGTATTTT
TRBD2,TRBJ2-2,-,16,TRBV7-2,CASSLVSGRNTGELFF,TGTGCCAGCAGCTTAGTTAGCGGGAGGAACACCGGGGAGCTGTTTTTT
-,TRBJ1-1,-,13,TRBV12-3/TRBV12-4,CASSPDTNTEAFF,TGTGCCAGCAGCCCGGACACGAACACTGAAGCTTTCTTT
TRBD1,TRBJ1-3,-,15,TRBV30,CAWGAGQAHVNTIYF,TGTGCCTGGGGAGCGGGACAGGCTCACGTTAACACCATATATTTT
-,TRBJ1-3,-,13,TRBV12-3/TRBV12-4,CASSSGGGNTIYF,TGTGCCAGCAGTTCCGGGGGAGGAAACACCATATATTTT
-,TRBJ1-5,-,13,TRBV7-3,CASSLDGGQPQHF,TGTGCCAGCAGCCTAGACGGGGGTCAGCCCCAGCATTTT
-,TRBJ1-5,-,15,TRBV5-1,CASSLDRAMGQPQHF,TGCGCCAGCAGCTTGGACAGGGCGATGGGTCAGCCCCAGCATTTT
-,TRBJ1-2,once,13,TRBV19,CASSVTGGGGYTF,TGTGCCAGTAGTGTGACAGGCGGGGGTGGCTACACCTTC
-,TRBJ2-3,-,13,TRBV9,CASSGTSTDTQYF,TGTGCCAGCAGCGGAACTAGCACAGATACGCAGTATTTT
-,TRBJ2-7,-,15,TRBV19,CASHRGGGPLGEQYF,TGTGCCAGTCACAGGGGGGGAGGGCCACTTGGCGAGCAGTACTTC
-,TRBJ2-2,once,15,TRBV5-4,CASSRDRNLAGELFF,TGTGCCAGCAGCAGAGACAGGAATTTAGCCGGGGAGCTGTTTTTT
-,TRBJ1-5,-,14,TRBV7-9,CASSYEIGNQPQHF,TGTGCCAGCAGCTACGAGATAGGCAATCAGCCCCAGCATTTT
TRBD1,TRBJ2-1,-,16,TRBV10-1,CASSDSDRGSYNEQFF,TGCGCCAGCAGTGACTCCGACAGGGGATCCTACAATGAGCAGTTCTTC
TRBD1,TRBJ1-1,-,15,TRBV6-5,CASSRPGQGDTEAFF,TGTGCCAGCAGCCGACCGGGACAGGGGGACACTGAAGCTTTCTTT
-,TRBJ1-1,-,11,TRBV19,CASSKRYEAFF,TGTGCCAGTAGTAAGAGGTATGAAGCTTTCTTT
TRBD1,TRBJ2-7,-,15,TRBV7-6,CASSLVAGGFYEQYF,TGTGCCAGCAGCTTAGTCGCAGGGGGCTTCTACGAGCAGTACTTC
-,TRBJ1-2,-,10,TRBV28,CASRQAGYTF,TGTGCCAGCAGGCAGGCTGGCTACACCTTC
-,TRBJ1-6,-,14,TRBV18,CASSPRERNSPLHF,TGTGCCAGCTCACCCCGCGAGCGTAATTCACCCCTCCACTTT
TRBD1,TRBJ2-3,-,17,TRBV2,CASSANLRGILTDTQYF,TGTGCCAGCAGTGCAAATCTCAGGGGGATTCTCACAGATACGCAGTATTTT